The clone carrying this T cell receptor (beta chain) has a single count. The sample originates from a study of cytomegalovirus exposure and HLA in healthy donors. PCR employed 60 Vbeta and 13 Jbeta primers. Repertoires were generated with immunoSEQ multiplex PCR, while TCRdb's copy carries only in-frame clones and drops some. This sample yields some 96,000 clones, of which around 82% are seen a single time; under 0.8% belongs to the top ten. The sequenced material came from PBMCs. This clonotype originated in a woman aged 60 to 75 in good health and CMV-seronegative.

CDR3 in amino acids: CASSNLRQGYGYTF. The DNA of the CDR3 is TGTGCCAGTAGTAACTTGAGACAGGGATATGGCTACACCTTC. The chain joins TRBV19 to TRBJ1-2, with 7 nucleotides matching TRBD1. V lost 4 bases and J lost 5; bases outside the gene matches: 7. Germline values: CDR1 LNHDA, CDR2 SQIVND (reference sequence). This CDR3 has 14 residues.